This passage covers 9 T cell receptor beta chains from one sample sequenced in a study of read filtering for tumor transcriptome and immune sequencing. This library used approximately 370 ng RNA and molecular barcoded adaptors spanning alpha/delta and beta/gamma chains. MiXCR was run by TCRdb on the reads, yielding one entry per CDR3 protein. The table lists about 45,000 distinct CDR3 sequences, around 21% of them singletons. Sequenced material: a population of CD138-negative cells sorted from bone marrow. Source of these receptors: a donor aged 40 or over with multiple myeloma.

In its sample, this clonotype was seen many times. This sequence joins TRBV20-1 and TRBJ2-3, with D unresolved. The CDR3 has 14 residues. Trimming removed 3 bases from V and 2 bases from J, with 12 bases in between. The germline CDR1 and CDR2 sequences are DFQATT and SNEGSKA (reference sequence). CDR3 protein: CSASAPQTTDTQYF. The CDR3 nucleotides read TGCAGTGCTAGCGCTCCACAAACCACAGATACGCAGTATTTT.

This clonotype was seen repeatedly, ten times or more. This chain connects TRBV7-6 to TRBJ2-1; 12 positions match TRBD2. CDR3 length: 20 residues. The V and J ends lost 0 bases and 4 bases, in that order; junction bases with no gene match: 13. Per the germline V gene, CDR1 is SGHVS and CDR2 is FNYEAQ. DNA for the CDR3: TGTGCCAGCAGCTTAGCGCAGGGGGGTGTAGGACTAGCGGGATACAATGAGCAGTTCTTC. Its translation: CASSLAQGGVGLAGYNEQFF.

This clonotype was seen repeatedly, ten times or more. The chain recombines TRBV6-5 with TRBJ2-1; 10 bases map to TRBD2. There are 16 residues in the CDR3. Losses at the gene ends were 2 bases for V and 9 bases for J; bases not matched to a gene: 10. Per the germline V gene, CDR1 is MNHEY and CDR2 is SVGAGI. This CDR3 reads CASSYNRASGSPEQFF. The CDR3, as DNA: TGTGCCAGCAGTTACAACAGGGCTAGCGGGAGCCCTGAGCAGTTCTTC.

This clonotype was observed many times. The chain links TRBV18 to TRBJ2-7; D may be TRBD1 (6 bases). The CDR3 is 15 amino acids. The V end lost 8 bases, the J end lost 2 bases, and 19 bases lay between the germline ends. Germline CDR1 and CDR2: KGHSH and LQKENI. CDR3 nucleotide sequence: TGTGCCAGCCAACCACCGGACAGCTCAACCTACGAGCAGTACTTC. This gives the protein CASQPPDSSTYEQYF.

The chain is built from TRBV11-1 and TRBJ2-2; unclear D gene. The germline V gene has CDR1 SGHAT and CDR2 FQDESV (reference sequence). The V end was cut by 6 bases, the J end by 6 bases, with 8 bases between. The CDR3 is made up of 12 amino acids. CDR3 bases: TGTGCCAGCAGAGGGCTCGCCGGGGAGCTGTTTTTT. Protein: CASRGLAGELFF.

This clonotype was counted a few times. The chain joins TRBV7-2 to TRBJ2-1; unclear D gene. This CDR3 is 15 amino acids long. V was cut by 2 bases and J by 0 bases, with 8 bases left in between. Germline lookup yields CDR1 SGHTA and CDR2 FQGNSA. The CDR3 sequence is CASSLQSSSYNEQFF. The CDR3 DNA follows: TGTGCCAGCAGCTTACAGTCCAGCTCCTACAATGAGCAGTTCTTC.

This clonotype came up a few times. A read error may be the cause here, since a much bigger clone is one base away. The chain links TRBV29-1 to TRBJ2-7; the match to TRBD1 covers 8 bases. The CDR3 is 12 amino acids. In germline, CDR1 is SQVTM, CDR2 ANQGSEA. CDR3 loop: CSVVGQGHERYF. The CDR3 coding sequence is TGCAGCGTCGTCGGACAGGGCCACGAGCGGTACTTC.

For the CDR3, the DNA is TGTGCCAGCAGTTTGGGCCTGGGGGAGCCCCAGCATTTT. It yields the protein CASSLGLGEPQHF. The chain joins TRBV28 to TRBJ1-5; D perhaps matches TRBD1 (5 bases). V lost 3 bases and J lost 8, with 11 bases in between. The germline CDR1 and CDR2 sequences are MDHEN and SYDVKM. The CDR3 totals 13 residues.

This clonotype was detected many times. V is TRBV19 and J is TRBJ1-5; D ambiguous. The CDR3 has 15 amino acids. V lost 4 bases and J lost 1, with 11 bases in between. CDR1 and CDR2 (germline): LNHDA, SQIVND (reference sequence). The DNA for the CDR3 is TGTGCCAGTAGTAAACACTCGGGAAGCAATCAGCCCCAGCATTTT. Translation: CASSKHSGSNQPQHF.